The 17 T cell receptor beta chains in this list originate from one sample, sequenced in a study of blood T cell repertoires in COVID-19. Sequenced by immunoSEQ multiplex PCR; TCRdb stores in-frame clones only, minus some. The profile shows 300,000 to 450,000 clones, roughly 85% of them singletons. The sample was peripheral blood. The receptor source for this set is a woman aged 18-30 years with acute or convalescent COVID-19.

V gene TRBV10-1 combines with J gene TRBJ2-1; D is ambiguous. The V end lost 3 bases, the J end lost 3 bases, and 9 bases lay between the germline ends. This CDR3 contains 14 residues. CDR1 is WNHNN and CDR2 is SYGVQD in the germline V gene (reference sequence). In nucleotides, the CDR3 is TGCGCCAGCAGTGATACCCTAGGCTACAATGAGCAGTTCTTC. Its translation: CASSDTLGYNEQFF.

Here the CDR3 reads CASSRGKRESLPYGYTF. The DNA for the CDR3 is TGTGCCAGCAGCCGGGGAAAAAGGGAGAGCCTTCCCTATGGCTACACCTTC. The chain is built from TRBV3-1 (or the pseudogene TRBV3-2) and TRBJ1-2; D is uncertain. Germline loops: CDR1 LGHDT, CDR2 YNNKEL (reference sequence). There are 17 residues in the CDR3. The V end was cut by 4 bases, the J end by 4 bases, with 22 bases between.

The genes are TRBV9 and TRBJ2-7, with D possibly matching TRBD2 (5 bases). There are 14 residues in the CDR3. Germline CDR1 is SGDLS and CDR2 is YYNGEE. The ends were cut back, 0 bases at V and 2 bases at J, with 9 bases in the middle. The CDR3 here is CASSVADYTYEQYF. The CDR3 coding sequence is TGTGCCAGCAGCGTAGCAGACTATACCTACGAGCAGTACTTC.

This chain joins TRBV19 and TRBJ1-2, with D possibly matching TRBD1 (5 bases). In germline, CDR1 is LNHDA, CDR2 SQIVND (reference sequence). The CDR3 runs to 13 residues. Trimming took 7 bases from V and 1 from J, leaving 10 bases between them. CDR3 coding DNA: TGTGCCAGTATTGGGGCGGATAACTATGGCTACACCTTC. Encoded protein: CASIGADNYGYTF.

This CDR3 reads CATSNSRGTEAFF. The CDR3 bases are TGTGCCACTTCTAATTCCCGGGGCACTGAAGCTTTCTTT. The chain is built from TRBV24-1 and TRBJ1-1; D is uncertain. The V gene lost 10 bases and the J gene lost 4 bases, with 15 bases spanning the gap. The CDR3 spans 13 residues. CDR1 is KGHDR, CDR2 SFDVKD, per germline.

This CDR3 is CASSWGANTEAFF. The CDR3 bases are TGTGCCAGCAGTTGGGGAGCGAACACTGAAGCTTTCTTT. The genes are TRBV12-3 or TRBV12-4 and TRBJ1-1; no reliable D call. Trimming stripped 4 bases from V and 1 base from J, with 7 bases between. The CDR3 runs 13 residues.

V and J are TRBV9 and TRBJ2-1, with D maybe TRBD1 (5 bases). The CDR3 spans 16 residues. Germline V gene data show CDR1 as SGDLS and CDR2 as YYNGEE. V lost 2 bases, J lost 4 bases, and 16 bases lay in between. The CDR3 nucleotides are TGTGCCAGCAGCGTTCCCGGTTCAGGGTTTTACAATGAGCAGTTCTTC. It is translated as CASSVPGSGFYNEQFF.

The rearrangement uses TRBV13 and TRBJ2-7, with a possible D match to TRBD1 (6 bases). CDR1 is PRHDT, CDR2 FYEKMQ, per germline (reference sequence). The CDR3 is 13 residues long. V lost 2 bases to trimming and J lost 5 bases, with 10 bases between them. CDR3 nucleotide sequence: TGTGCCAGCAGCTTACCCCCAGGGGACGAGCAGTACTTC. This codes for CASSLPPGDEQYF.

The gene calls are TRBV3-1 (or the pseudogene TRBV3-2) and TRBJ2-7; the D gene is possibly TRBD2 (5 bases). CDR1 is LGHDT, CDR2 YNNKEL, per germline (reference sequence). Trimming pared 0 bases from V and 2 bases from J, leaving 11 bases between. The CDR3 sequence is 15 residues long. For the CDR3, the DNA is TGTGCCAGCAGCCAAGACCCCGGGATTACCTACGAGCAGTACTTC. This codes for CASSQDPGITYEQYF.

The gene calls are TRBV24-1 and TRBJ2-5, with TRBD1 identical over 7 bases. Losses at the gene ends were 6 bases for V and 5 bases for J; bases not matched to a gene: 11. The CDR3 sequence is 15 residues long. CDR1 and CDR2 from the germline V gene are KGHDR and SFDVKD. The CDR3 nucleotides are TGTGCCACCAGTAGGGGGCAGGGGCGGCGTGAGACCCAGTACTTC. This codes for CATSRGQGRRETQYF.

The chain employs TRBV5-5 and TRBJ1-4; no clear D gene. Germline V gene sequence: CDR1 SGHKS, CDR2 YYEKEE (reference sequence). V shed 0 bases and J shed 8 bases, with 17 bases lying between them. The CDR3 contains 16 residues. CDR3 sequence (DNA): TGTGCCAGCAGCTTGGCCCAAGTTGGCCCGCAAGAAAAACTGTTTTTT. This gives the protein CASSLAQVGPQEKLFF.

The chain has TRBV7-3 and TRBJ2-3; the D is unclear. CDR3 length: 16 residues. The V end was cut by 1 base, the J end by 4 bases, with 15 bases between. Germline lookup yields CDR1 SGHTA and CDR2 FQGTGA. The CDR3 spells CASSLKGRQVADTQYF. CDR3 in DNA: TGTGCCAGCAGCTTAAAAGGCAGGCAGGTTGCAGATACGCAGTATTTT.

The chain combines TRBV15 with TRBJ1-2; no firm D call. CDR3 size: 8 residues. Germline CDR1 LNHNV, CDR2 YYDKDF (reference sequence). The V and J ends lost 10 bases and 6 bases respectively, with 3 bases between them. As DNA, the CDR3 is TGTGCCATCAATGGCTACACCTTC. Its protein product is CAINGYTF. Using reference TRBV15 and TRBJ1-2 for the parts outside the CDR3, the full variable domain is DAMVIQNPRYQVTQFGKPVTLSCSQTLNHNVMYWYQQKSSQAPKLLFHYYDKDFNNEADTPDNFQSRRPNTSFCFLDIRSPGLGDTAMYLCAINGYTFGSGTRLTVV.

This clone appeared a single time. The chain has TRBV15 and TRBJ1-3; D is uncertain. Per the germline V gene, CDR1 is LNHNV and CDR2 is YYDKDF (reference sequence). The CDR3 is 16 amino acids. With 1 base removed from V and 0 bases from J, the gap between germline ends came to 10 bases. The CDR3 reads CATSRVPGNSGNTIYF. The CDR3 region has the DNA TGTGCCACCAGCAGAGTCCCAGGAAACTCTGGAAACACCATATATTTT.

This clone was picked up many times. J is TRBJ2-5 and V is TRBV5-1, with a possible D match to TRBD1 (6 bases). This CDR3 has 14 residues. With 2 bases removed from V and 5 bases from J, the gap between germline ends came to 13 bases. Germline-derived CDR1 and CDR2 are SGHRS and YFSETQ. CDR3 amino acids: CASSFQTGLETQYF. The CDR3 DNA is TGCGCCAGCAGCTTTCAAACAGGGCTTGAGACCCAGTACTTC.

This clone was recorded only once. J is TRBJ2-2 and V is TRBV2; 10 positions match TRBD1. This CDR3 has 14 residues. CDR1 is SNHLY, CDR2 FYNNEI, per germline. The trim removed 7 bases at V and 5 bases at J, leaving 4 bases unmatched. The DNA for the CDR3 is TGTGCCAGCACCCGGGACAGGGGAACCGGGGAGCTGTTTTTT. Translating gives CASTRDRGTGELFF.

The rearrangement joins TRBV5-7 to TRBJ2-7, with 8 bases fitting TRBD1. TRBV5-7 is an ORF, with its function uncertain. V gave up 3 bases and J gave up 4 bases; unmatched junction bases: 12. The CDR3 length is 16 residues. CDR3 amino acids: CASSSERDRIMYEQYF. DNA for the CDR3: TGTGCCAGCAGCTCCGAGAGGGACAGGATAATGTACGAGCAGTACTTC.